Sequencing of this TCR beta chain was carried out in a study of Graves' ophthalmopathy and Graves' hyperthyroidism. RNA transcripts served as template for amplifying TCR beta CDR3 sequences. RT-PCR was first run with HTBI primers, then multiplex PCR in a second round. TCRdb fed the multiplex PCR reads into MiXCR, producing one record per CDR3 protein. This sample yields about 700,000 distinct CDR3 sequences, of which roughly 41% are seen a single time; over 2.5% belongs to the top ten. CDR3 length: 16 residues. The germline CDR1 and CDR2 sequences are SNHLY and FYNNEI. Trimming removed 3 bases at V and 1 base at J, with 13 bases between.

The V call is TRBV2, the J call TRBJ1-5; perhaps TRBD1 as D (6 bases). The material sequenced was peripheral blood. This sequence originates from an adult man with Graves' ophthalmopathy. The CDR3 spells CASSDGTLRSNQPQHF. Written as DNA, the CDR3 is TGTGCCAGCAGTGATGGGACACTTAGGAGCAATCAGCCCCAGCATTTT. The full variable domain, completed using reference TRBV2 and TRBJ1-5, is EPEVTQTPSHQVTQMGQEVILRCVPISNHLYFYWYRQILGQKVEFLVSFYNNEISEKSEIFDDQFSVERPDGSNFTLKIRSTKLEDSAMYFCASSDGTLRSNQPQHFGDGTRLSIL.